The following is a TCR beta chain sequence with its context. The entry originates in a study of blood T cell repertoires in COVID-19. Losses at the gene ends were 5 bases for V and 4 bases for J; bases not matched to a gene: 12. The CDR3 has 16 amino acids. CDR1 is SGHKS, CDR2 YYEKEE, per germline (reference sequence). Sequencing was performed with immunoSEQ multiplex PCR; in TCRdb, only in-frame clones are kept and a portion is missing. The sample holds around 100,000 clones, around 89% seen once. This clonotype was obtained from a woman aged 60 to 75 with acute or convalescent COVID-19. The sequenced material came from peripheral blood. The chain uses TRBV5-5 and TRBJ2-5; 9 bases fit TRBD1. The CDR3, as DNA: TGTGCCAGCAGTAACTCCGGGACAGGGATTCGAGAGACCCAGTACTTC. Encoded protein: CASSNSGTGIRETQYF. The variable domain in full, with the rest retrieved from reference TRBV5-5 and TRBJ2-5, is DAGVTQSPTHLIKTRGQQVTLRCSPISGHKSVSWYQQVLGQGPQFIFQYYEKEERGRGNFPDRFSARQFPNYSSELNVNALLLGDSALYLCASSNSGTGIRETQYFGPGTRLLVL.